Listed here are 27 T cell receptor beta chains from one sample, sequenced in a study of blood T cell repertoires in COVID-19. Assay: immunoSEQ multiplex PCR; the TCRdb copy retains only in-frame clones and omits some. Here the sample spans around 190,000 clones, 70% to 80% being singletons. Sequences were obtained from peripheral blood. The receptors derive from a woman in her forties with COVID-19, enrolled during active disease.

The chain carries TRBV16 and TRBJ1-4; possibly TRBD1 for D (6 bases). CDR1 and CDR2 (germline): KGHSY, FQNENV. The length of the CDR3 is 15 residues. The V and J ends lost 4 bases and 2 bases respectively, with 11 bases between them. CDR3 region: CASSPRGGTNEKLFF. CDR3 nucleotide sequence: TGTGCCAGCAGCCCTCGGGGGGGCACTAATGAAAAACTGTTTTTT.

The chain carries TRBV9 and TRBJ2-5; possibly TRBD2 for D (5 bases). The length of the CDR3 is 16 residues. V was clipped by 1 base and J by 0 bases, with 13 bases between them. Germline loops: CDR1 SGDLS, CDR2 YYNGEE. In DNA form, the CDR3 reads TGTGCCAGCAGCGTAAGCGGTTCGTCTCACCAAGAGACCCAGTACTTC. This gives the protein CASSVSGSSHQETQYF.

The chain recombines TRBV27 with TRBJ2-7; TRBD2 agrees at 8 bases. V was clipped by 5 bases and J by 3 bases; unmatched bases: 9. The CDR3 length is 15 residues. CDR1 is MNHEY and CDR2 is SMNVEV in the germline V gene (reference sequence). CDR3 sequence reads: CASSLAGTSYYEQYF. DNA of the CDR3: TGTGCCAGCAGTCTCGCCGGGACTAGTTACTACGAGCAGTACTTC.

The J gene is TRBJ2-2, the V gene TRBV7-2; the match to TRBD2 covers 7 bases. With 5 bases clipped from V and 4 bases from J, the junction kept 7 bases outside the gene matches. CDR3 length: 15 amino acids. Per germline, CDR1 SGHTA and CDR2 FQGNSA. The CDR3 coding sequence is TGTGCCAGCAGCCCAGGGTCTAGCGGCACCGGGGAGCTGTTTTTT. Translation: CASSPGSSGTGELFF.

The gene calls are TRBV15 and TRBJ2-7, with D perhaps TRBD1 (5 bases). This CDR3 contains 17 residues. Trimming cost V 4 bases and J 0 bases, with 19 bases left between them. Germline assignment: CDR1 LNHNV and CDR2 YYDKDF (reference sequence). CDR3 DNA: TGTGCCACCAGCAAAACCCTTACAGGCCTACCCTCCTACGAGCAGTACTTC. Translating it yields CATSKTLTGLPSYEQYF.

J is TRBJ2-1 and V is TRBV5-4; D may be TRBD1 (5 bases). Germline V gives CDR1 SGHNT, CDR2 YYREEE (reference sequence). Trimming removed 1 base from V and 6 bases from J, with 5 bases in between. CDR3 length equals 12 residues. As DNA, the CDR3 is TGTGCCAGCAGCTTGCAGGGCAATGAGCAGTTCTTC. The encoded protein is CASSLQGNEQFF. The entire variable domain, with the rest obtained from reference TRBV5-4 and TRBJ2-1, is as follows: ETGVTQSPTHLIKTRGQQVTLRCSSQSGHNTVSWYQQALGQGPQFIFQYYREEENGRGNFPPRFSGLQFPNYSSELNVNALELDDSALYLCASSLQGNEQFFGPGTRLTVL.

CDR3 nucleotides: TGTGCCAGCAGACTTGGACAGGATTACACTGAAGCTTTCTTT. Translated, it gives CASRLGQDYTEAFF. The V gene is TRBV7-3, the J gene TRBJ1-1; 7 positions match TRBD1. This CDR3 spans 14 amino acids. Per germline, CDR1 SGHTA and CDR2 FQGTGA. V lost 6 bases, J lost 3 bases, and 7 bases stayed unmatched.

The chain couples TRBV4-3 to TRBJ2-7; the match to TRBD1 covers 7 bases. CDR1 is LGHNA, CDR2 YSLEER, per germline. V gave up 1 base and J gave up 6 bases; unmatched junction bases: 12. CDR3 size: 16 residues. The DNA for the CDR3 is TGCGCCAGCAGCCAAGGGTATAGGGGGCTCCCCGGCGAGCAGTACTTC. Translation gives CASSQGYRGLPGEQYF.

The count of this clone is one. CDR3 bases: TGTGCCAGCAGGACTCCCAGCGGCCCGGCCCATGAGCAGTTCTTC. Its translation is CASRTPSGPAHEQFF. The V call is TRBV6-5, the J call TRBJ2-1; TRBD2 is a possible D gene (5 bases). The germline V gene has CDR1 MNHEY and CDR2 SVGAGI. Trimming pared 6 bases from V and 8 bases from J, leaving 20 bases between. This CDR3 region has 15 residues.

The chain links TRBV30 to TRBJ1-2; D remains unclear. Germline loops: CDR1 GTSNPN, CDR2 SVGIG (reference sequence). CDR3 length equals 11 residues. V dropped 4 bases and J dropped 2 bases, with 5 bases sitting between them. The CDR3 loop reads CAWTQNYGYTF. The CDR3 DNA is TGTGCCTGGACACAGAACTATGGCTACACCTTC.

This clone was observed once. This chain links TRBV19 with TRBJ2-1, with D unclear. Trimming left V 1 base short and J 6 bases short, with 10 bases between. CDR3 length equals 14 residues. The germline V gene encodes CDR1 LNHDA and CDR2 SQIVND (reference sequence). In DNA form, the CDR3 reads TGTGCCAGTAGTATAGGACTTCTGCGCAATGAGCAGTTCTTC. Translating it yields CASSIGLLRNEQFF.

CDR3 nucleotides: TGTGCCAGCAGCCCCTCGGGACAGAGTAGTAGGGCTGAAGCTTTCTTT. This translates into CASSPSGQSSRAEAFF. The V gene is TRBV7-3, the J gene TRBJ1-1; TRBD1 aligns across 7 bases. The junction had 15 bases not matched to a gene; V was cut back by 5 bases and J by 6 bases. CDR1 SGHTA and CDR2 FQGTGA come from the germline V gene. The CDR3 runs to 16 residues.

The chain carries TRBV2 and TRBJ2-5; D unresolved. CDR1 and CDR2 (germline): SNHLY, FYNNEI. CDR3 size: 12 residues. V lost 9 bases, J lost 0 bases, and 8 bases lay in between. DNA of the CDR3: TGTGCCAGTTCCCTATACCAAGAGACCCAGTACTTC. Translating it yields CASSLYQETQYF.

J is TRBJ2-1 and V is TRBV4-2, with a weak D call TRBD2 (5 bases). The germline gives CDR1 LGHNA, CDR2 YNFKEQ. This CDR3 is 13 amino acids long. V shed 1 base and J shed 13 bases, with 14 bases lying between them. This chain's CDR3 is CASSQGGYSGQFF. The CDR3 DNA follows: TGTGCCAGCAGCCAAGGAGGGTATTCCGGACAGTTCTTC.

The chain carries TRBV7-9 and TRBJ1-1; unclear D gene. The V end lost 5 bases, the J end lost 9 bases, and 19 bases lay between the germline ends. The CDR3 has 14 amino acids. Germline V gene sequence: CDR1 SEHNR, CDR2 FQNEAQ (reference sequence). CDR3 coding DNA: TGTGCCAGCAGCGTCGAGGGAGGGAACGGGAAAGCTTTCTTT. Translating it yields CASSVEGGNGKAFF.

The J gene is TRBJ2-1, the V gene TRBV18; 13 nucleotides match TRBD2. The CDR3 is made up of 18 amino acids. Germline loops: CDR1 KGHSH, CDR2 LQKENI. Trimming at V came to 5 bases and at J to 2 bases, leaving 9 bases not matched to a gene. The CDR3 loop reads CASSSRTSGGLTYNEQFF. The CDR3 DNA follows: TGTGCCAGCTCATCGAGGACTAGCGGGGGCCTAACCTACAATGAGCAGTTCTTC.

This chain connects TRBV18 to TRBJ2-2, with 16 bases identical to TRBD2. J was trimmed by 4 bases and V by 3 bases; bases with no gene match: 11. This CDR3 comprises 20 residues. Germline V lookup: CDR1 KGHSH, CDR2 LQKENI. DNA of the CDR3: TGTGCCAGCTCACCGACAGGGACTAGCGGGGGGGAAAATTGCACCGGGGAGCTGTTTTTT. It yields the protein CASSPTGTSGGENCTGELFF.

The CDR3 is CSASPGTGTYGYTF. CDR3 sequence (DNA): TGCAGTGCTAGTCCCGGGACAGGGACCTATGGCTACACCTTC. This chain uses TRBV20-1 with TRBJ1-2, with 9 positions matching TRBD1. V gave up 3 bases and J gave up 4 bases; unmatched junction bases: 6. The CDR3 extends over 14 amino acids. Germline-derived CDR1 and CDR2 are DFQATT and SNEGSKA (reference sequence).

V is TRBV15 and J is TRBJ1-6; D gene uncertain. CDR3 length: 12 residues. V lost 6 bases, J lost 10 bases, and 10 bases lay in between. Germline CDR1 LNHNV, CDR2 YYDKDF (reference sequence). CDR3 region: CATRQAGSPLHF. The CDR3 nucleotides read TGTGCCACCAGGCAGGCGGGGTCACCCCTCCACTTT.

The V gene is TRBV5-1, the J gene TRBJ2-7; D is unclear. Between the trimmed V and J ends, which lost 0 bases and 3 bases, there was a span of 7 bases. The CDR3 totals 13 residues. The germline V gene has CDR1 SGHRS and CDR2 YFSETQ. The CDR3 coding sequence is TGCGCCAGCAGCTTGGACGGAGACTACGAGCAGTACTTC. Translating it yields CASSLDGDYEQYF.

CDR3 sequence: CASSVLPEETQYF. The CDR3 DNA reads as TGTGCCAGCAGCGTACTTCCCGAAGAGACCCAGTACTTC. J is TRBJ2-5 and V is TRBV9, with D unclear. In germline, CDR1 is SGDLS, CDR2 YYNGEE. Trimming took off 1 base at V and 3 bases at J, with 7 bases between the two ends. CDR3 size: 13 residues.

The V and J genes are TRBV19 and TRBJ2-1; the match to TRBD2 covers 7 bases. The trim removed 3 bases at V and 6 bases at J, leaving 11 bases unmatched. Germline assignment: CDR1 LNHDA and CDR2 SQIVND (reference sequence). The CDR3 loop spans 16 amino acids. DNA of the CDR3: TGTGCCAGTAGTATTTACAAGCGGGAAAGGGGCAATGAGCAGTTCTTC. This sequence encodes CASSIYKRERGNEQFF.

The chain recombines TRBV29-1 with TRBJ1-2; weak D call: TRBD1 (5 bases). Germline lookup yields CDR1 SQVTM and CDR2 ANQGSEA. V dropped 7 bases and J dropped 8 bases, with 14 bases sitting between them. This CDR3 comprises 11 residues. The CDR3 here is CSALGGKGYTF. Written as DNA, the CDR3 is TGCAGCGCCCTGGGGGGGAAAGGCTACACCTTC.

CDR3 nucleotides: TGTGCCAGCAGCTTGGGACTAGCGGTCCAAGAGACCCAGTACTTC. It translates to CASSLGLAVQETQYF. This chain links TRBV5-8 with TRBJ2-5; 9 nucleotides align to TRBD2. The V gene's germline CDR1 is SGHTS and CDR2 YDEGEE. With V trimmed by 0 bases and J by 1 base, 1 base remained unmatched. The CDR3 runs to 15 residues.

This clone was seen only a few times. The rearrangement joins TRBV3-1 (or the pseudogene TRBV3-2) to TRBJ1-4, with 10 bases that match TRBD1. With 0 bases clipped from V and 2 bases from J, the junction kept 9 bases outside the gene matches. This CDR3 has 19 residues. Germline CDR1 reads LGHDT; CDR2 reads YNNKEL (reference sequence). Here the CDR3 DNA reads TGTGCCAGCAGCCAAGAGGAACCGGGACAGGGGTTTACTAATGAAAAACTGTTTTTT. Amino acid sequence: CASSQEEPGQGFTNEKLFF.

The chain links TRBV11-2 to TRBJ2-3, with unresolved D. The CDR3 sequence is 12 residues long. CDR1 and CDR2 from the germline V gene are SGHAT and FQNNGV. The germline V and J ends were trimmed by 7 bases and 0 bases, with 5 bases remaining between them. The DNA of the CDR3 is TGTGCCAGCACGTCCAGCACAGATACGCAGTATTTT. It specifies CASTSSTDTQYF.

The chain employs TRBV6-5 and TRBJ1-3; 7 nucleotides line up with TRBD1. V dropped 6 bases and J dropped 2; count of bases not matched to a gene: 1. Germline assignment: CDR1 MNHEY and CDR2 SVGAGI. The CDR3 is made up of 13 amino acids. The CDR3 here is CASRTGAGNTIYF. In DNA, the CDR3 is TGTGCCAGCAGAACAGGGGCTGGAAACACCATATATTTT.